The present TCR beta chain was sequenced within a study of cytomegalovirus exposure and HLA in healthy donors. Looking at the study overall: Of all 380 or so donors who were genotyped, 75% to 85% belonged to the Caucasian-associated ancestry cluster.

Primers: 60 Vbeta forward and 13 Jbeta reverse. This table comes from immunoSEQ multiplex PCR, and its TCRdb copy is limited to in-frame clones, with some not included. This listing includes about 140,000 clones. This clonotype was sampled from a man between 40 and 49 years old in good health and CMV-seronegative. The sequenced sample consisted of PBMCs.

The CDR3 spells CASSLRGDRGPPPYEQYF. CDR3 nucleotides: TGTGCCAGCAGCTTAAGGGGGGACAGGGGGCCACCTCCCTACGAGCAGTACTTC. The chain carries TRBV7-3 and TRBJ2-7, with 12 bases that match TRBD1. This CDR3 contains 18 residues. The junction had 9 bases not matched to a gene; V was cut back by 1 base and J by 2 bases. Germline V gene data show CDR1 as SGHTA and CDR2 as FQGTGA.